The T cell receptor (beta chain) described here comes from a study of blood T cell repertoires in COVID-19. This CDR3 comprises 16 residues. Germline V lookup: CDR1 GTSNPN, CDR2 SVGIG (reference sequence). V was pared by 4 bases and J by 0 bases, with 18 bases between. Assay used: immunoSEQ multiplex PCR; TCRdb lists only in-frame clones, some missing. In the table there are some 180,000 clones, about 80% of which are singletons. Sample: PBMCs or T cells enriched from blood (not recorded which). The chain has TRBV30 and TRBJ1-2; TRBD1 might be the D (5 bases). The sequence was obtained from a man aged 55-75 years who had been exposed to COVID-19. The CDR3 nucleotides read TGTGCCTGGATAGACAGATACCAGCCCACTAACTATGGCTACACCTTC. Its translation is CAWIDRYQPTNYGYTF.